The 17 T cell receptor beta chains in this list originate from one sample, sequenced in a study of OX40 agonist ivuxolimab in advanced cancers. Profiling relied on immunoSEQ multiplex PCR, and the TCRdb table lists in-frame clones only, not all of them. The table has more than 70,000 clones, around 91% seen once. Sequences were derived from CD4+ or CD8+ T cells sorted from blood, sampled in a trial of the OX40 agonist ivuxolimab. The receptor source for this set is an adult with an advanced solid tumor such as melanoma, head and neck, liver or kidney cancer.

Concerning this clone: The junction shows a germline mismatch at one end, possibly a read error. This chain links TRBV7-7 with TRBJ2-5, with unresolved D. Germline lookup yields CDR1 SSHAT and CDR2 FNYEAQ (reference sequence). This CDR3 comprises 14 residues. The chain's CDR3 is CASSLSPTRETQYF. The DNA for the CDR3 is TGTGCTAGCAGCTTGTCGCCAACCCGAGAGACCCAGTACTTC.

The sample holds one count of this clone. The chain carries TRBV7-2 and TRBJ2-7, with D possibly matching TRBD2 (7 bases). The CDR3 extends over 15 amino acids. Deletions cut 5 bases from V and 6 bases from J, with 20 bases between. Looked up from germline, CDR1 is SGHTA and CDR2 is FQGNSA. CDR3 sequence reads: CASSLWVGGPSEQYF. The CDR3 DNA sequence: TGTGCCAGCAGCCTTTGGGTGGGGGGGCCTTCCGAGCAGTACTTC.

The chain has TRBV19 and TRBJ1-5; possible D gene TRBD1, 6 bases. The CDR3 loop spans 12 amino acids. V lost 10 bases and J 9 bases, leaving 16 bases between the germline ends. Germline V gene lookup returns CDR1 LNHDA and CDR2 SQIVND (reference sequence). The CDR3 bases are TGTGCCACCCAGGGGTGGGGGACGCCCCAGCATTTT. The encoded protein is CATQGWGTPQHF.

In its sample, this clone was seen a few times. The CDR3 loop is CASSVDREAPLSNQPQHF. In DNA form, the CDR3 reads TGTGCCAGCAGTGTCGACAGGGAAGCTCCCCTAAGCAATCAGCCCCAGCATTTT. This chain connects TRBV6-4 to TRBJ1-5; 7 nucleotides align to TRBD1. This CDR3 spans 18 amino acids. Trimming cost V 4 bases and J 1 base; bases outside gene matches: 13. CDR1 and CDR2 from the germline V gene are MRHNA and SNTAGT.

The V gene is TRBV29-1, the J gene TRBJ2-1, with 10 bases lining up with TRBD2. V shed 3 bases and J 3 bases; nucleotides not matched to a gene: 5. The CDR3 has 15 amino acids. Germline CDR1 reads SQVTM; CDR2 reads ANQGSEA. The CDR3 loop reads CSVDSGTSVYNEQFF. Written as DNA, the CDR3 is TGCAGCGTTGATTCAGGGACTAGCGTCTACAATGAGCAGTTCTTC.

The chain couples TRBV7-9 to TRBJ1-2; 10 bases line up with TRBD1. The CDR3 is made up of 15 amino acids. J lost 3 bases, V lost 1 base, and 2 bases had no gene match. Germline CDR1 SEHNR, CDR2 FQNEAQ (reference sequence). The CDR3 bases are TGTGCCAGCAGCTTAGGGACAGGGGGAGACTATGGCTACACCTTC. Its translation is CASSLGTGGDYGYTF.

J is TRBJ2-6 and V is TRBV7-2; D perhaps matches TRBD2 (5 bases). Deletions cut 4 bases from V and 4 bases from J, with 17 bases between. Germline V CDR1 and CDR2: SGHTA, FQGNSA. The CDR3 extends over 17 amino acids. CDR3 protein: CASSSELVSGGANVLTF. In nucleotides, the CDR3 is TGTGCCAGCAGCTCCGAACTAGTCTCGGGCGGGGCCAACGTCCTGACTTTC.

The gene calls are TRBV6-1 and TRBJ2-4; either TRBD1 or TRBD2 may fit D (6 bases each). Germline values: CDR1 MNHNS, CDR2 SASEGT. The germline V and J ends were trimmed by 11 bases and 9 bases, with 14 bases remaining between them. The CDR3 totals 11 residues. The CDR3, as DNA: TGTGCCGCCAGGGGAGCGGGCATTCAGTACTTC. This sequence encodes CAARGAGIQYF.

The J gene is TRBJ2-1, the V gene TRBV5-4, with 12 bases aligning to TRBD2. Per germline, CDR1 SGHNT and CDR2 YYREEE (reference sequence). Trimming took 4 bases from V and 7 from J; bases not matched to a gene: 21. The CDR3 is made up of 20 amino acids. The CDR3: CASSRLGLAGPPQRFNEQFF. The DNA for the CDR3 is TGTGCCAGCAGCCGACTGGGACTAGCGGGCCCTCCCCAGCGCTTTAATGAGCAGTTCTTC.

The rearrangement links TRBV9 to TRBJ1-5; D gene unclear. Trimming removed 5 bases at V and 5 bases at J, with 14 bases between. Germline CDR1 and CDR2: SGDLS and YYNGEE. The CDR3 runs to 14 residues. The chain's CDR3 is CASSFGFGDQPQHF. The CDR3 coding sequence is TGTGCCAGCAGTTTTGGGTTCGGCGATCAGCCCCAGCATTTT. The variable domain in full, completed from reference TRBV9 and TRBJ1-5, reads DSGVTQTPKHLITATGQRVTLRCSPRSGDLSVYWYQQSLDQGLQFLIQYYNGEERAKGNILERFSAQQFPDLHSELNLSSLELGDSALYFCASSFGFGDQPQHFGDGTRLSIL.

The J gene is TRBJ1-5, the V gene TRBV7-2; 7 positions match TRBD1. The V and J ends lost 6 bases and 8 bases, in that order; junction bases with no gene match: 13. Germline-derived CDR1 and CDR2 are SGHTA and FQGNSA. This CDR3 spans 15 amino acids. DNA of the CDR3: TGTGCCAGCAGACTTAGGGGGCAGGGGTTTGAGCCCCAGCATTTT. As protein: CASRLRGQGFEPQHF.

The genes are TRBV28 and TRBJ1-3; D uncertain. Per germline, CDR1 MDHEN and CDR2 SYDVKM. There are 19 residues in the CDR3. V was shortened by 2 bases and J by 4 bases, with 24 bases between the two germline ends. The CDR3 DNA reads TGTGCCAGCAGTTTACCATTTCTAGGCCGGGATCGAGTCGGAAACACCATATATTTT. Its protein product is CASSLPFLGRDRVGNTIYF.

This chain connects TRBV7-2 to TRBJ2-5, with 14 bases fitting TRBD2. V dropped 9 bases and J dropped 4; count of bases not matched to a gene: 4. Germline V gene sequence: CDR1 SGHTA, CDR2 FQGNSA. CDR3 size: 14 residues. The CDR3 DNA sequence: TGTGCCAGTCCCGGACTAGCGGGGGGAGAGACCCAGTACTTC. Translation: CASPGLAGGETQYF.

This clone appeared a few times. The genes are TRBV30 and TRBJ1-2; 12 bases agree with TRBD1. The germline V gene encodes CDR1 GTSNPN and CDR2 SVGIG (reference sequence). There are 14 residues in the CDR3. V gave up 5 bases and J gave up 8 bases; unmatched junction bases: 9. The CDR3 protein is CAWERGQGARGYTF. The CDR3 DNA follows: TGTGCCTGGGAAAGGGGACAGGGGGCTCGAGGCTACACCTTC.

The chain recombines TRBV19 with TRBJ2-7; 8 nucleotides agree with TRBD1. V trimming: 5 bases; J trimming: 8 bases; junction bases outside the gene matches: 8. CDR1 is LNHDA, CDR2 SQIVND, per germline (reference sequence). The CDR3 totals 13 residues. In DNA, the CDR3 is TGTGCCAGTAGTCAAAGACAGGGGACGCAGCAGTACTTC. It translates to CASSQRQGTQQYF.

This chain joins TRBV7-8 and TRBJ1-5; no clear D. Trimming left V 2 bases short and J 5 bases short, with 7 bases between. The germline gives CDR1 SGHVS, CDR2 FQNEAQ. This CDR3 has 13 residues. The CDR3 region is CASSLSDDQPQHF. In nucleotides, the CDR3 is TGTGCCAGCAGCTTATCTGACGATCAGCCCCAGCATTTT.

The J gene is TRBJ2-3, the V gene TRBV6-5; no firm D call. This CDR3 spans 14 amino acids. The V gene's germline CDR1 is MNHEY and CDR2 SVGAGI. V was trimmed by 5 bases and J by 2 bases, leaving 11 bases between them. In DNA form, the CDR3 reads TGTGCCAGCAGTACCGGGCTAGACACAGATACGCAGTATTTT. Translation gives CASSTGLDTDTQYF.